The 5 T cell receptor beta chains presented below share a single source sample, sequenced in a study of T cell changes during pregnancy in multiple sclerosis. Profiled with immunoSEQ multiplex PCR; TCRdb holds only in-frame clones, not every one. The data show 27,000 or so clones, almost 90% seen once. This sample comprised CD8+ T cells from peripheral blood mononuclear cells, obtained in the second trimester of pregnancy. The source of these receptors is a female donor with multiple sclerosis, enrolled in a pregnancy study.

The chain joins TRBV11-2 to TRBJ2-1, with TRBD2 matching 7 bases. Germline values: CDR1 SGHAT, CDR2 FQNNGV. V lost 3 bases to trimming and J lost 7 bases; unmatched junction nucleotides: 9. CDR3 length: 15 residues. The CDR3: CASSFRGGVTNEQFF. The DNA of the CDR3 is TGTGCCAGCAGCTTTCGCGGGGGAGTTACTAATGAGCAGTTCTTC.

V usage is TRBV5-1 and J usage is TRBJ2-4; 7 bases line up with TRBD2. J was trimmed by 2 bases and V by 5 bases; bases with no gene match: 4. Germline assignment: CDR1 SGHRS and CDR2 YFSETQ. The CDR3 loop spans 14 amino acids. DNA for the CDR3: TGCGCCAGCAGAGGGGAGGGAACCAAAAACATTCAGTACTTC. It specifies CASRGEGTKNIQYF.

The V call is TRBV30, the J call TRBJ1-2; 9 bases line up with TRBD1. The germline V gene encodes CDR1 GTSNPN and CDR2 SVGIG (reference sequence). With V trimmed by 2 bases and J by 6 bases, 4 bases remained unmatched. CDR3 length: 13 amino acids. Written as DNA, the CDR3 is TGTGCCTGGAGTCTGACAGGGGGACATGGCTACACCTTC. Encoded protein: CAWSLTGGHGYTF. The complete variable domain, with remaining parts taken from reference TRBV30 and TRBJ1-2, reads SQTIHQWPATLVQPVGSPLSLECTVEGTSNPNLYWYRQAAGRGLQLLFYSVGIGQISSEVPQNLSASRPQDRQFILSSKKLLLSDSGFYLCAWSLTGGHGYTFGSGTRLTVV.

This rearrangement joins TRBV19 to TRBJ2-3; D is uncertain. Trimming took 6 bases from V and 3 from J, leaving 10 bases between them. The CDR3 is made up of 13 amino acids. CDR1 is LNHDA and CDR2 is SQIVND in the germline V gene (reference sequence). DNA for the CDR3: TGTGCCAGTAGCACCGAGATTACAGATACGCAGTATTTT. Protein sequence: CASSTEITDTQYF.

The V gene is TRBV9, the J gene TRBJ2-7; a weak D match, TRBD2 (5 bases). Germline V gene sequence: CDR1 SGDLS, CDR2 YYNGEE. V was shortened by 4 bases and J by 3 bases, with 14 bases between the two germline ends. The CDR3 is 14 residues long. In nucleotides, the CDR3 is TGTGCCAGCAGCCAAGACGGGGTGGGCTACGAGCAGTACTTC. This sequence encodes CASSQDGVGYEQYF.